The rows below give T cell receptor beta chains drawn from one sample of a study of T cells after yellow fever vaccination. Via MiXCR, TCRdb re-called the 5' RACE reads, giving one row per CDR3 protein. The sample includes more than 300,000 distinct CDR3 sequences, around 7% seen only once; the top ten take 15% to 20%. The sequencing here drew on PBMCs, taken about 49 days after the first yellow fever vaccination. Receptor source: a man between 18 and 29 years old who received the YFV17D yellow fever vaccine. Each CDR3 is given with its conserved first and last residue. Fields, in order: D gene, V gene, clone size, J gene, CDR3 protein, CDR3 DNA. A D gene is named only where the DNA matches it firmly. Clone size is not always given. Where it is, it says once, few, many or a class for expanded clones.

.	TRBV10-2	few	TRBJ2-3	CASSRTNPTDTQYF	TGCGCCAGCAGCCGGACAAATCCCACAGATACGCAGTATTTT
.	TRBV4-2	.	TRBJ2-3	CASSPSGGVYTDTQYF	TGTGCCAGCAGCCCCTCGGGCGGGGTGTACACAGATACGCAGTATTTT
.	TRBV29-1	many	TRBJ1-1	CSVGPHPGTPTEAFF	TGCAGCGTTGGGCCCCACCCAGGGACGCCGACTGAAGCTTTCTTT
.	TRBV20-1	.	TRBJ2-2	CSARDPGRATGELFF	TGCAGTGCTAGAGACCCGGGAAGGGCTACCGGGGAGCTGTTTTTT
TRBD2	TRBV5-4	.	TRBJ2-3	CASSTRGGQTDTQYF	TGTGCCAGCAGCACCCGGGGGGGTCAAACAGATACGCAGTATTTT
.	TRBV7-9	few	TRBJ2-1	CASSHLQGPAYNEQFF	TGTGCCAGCAGCCATCTGCAGGGTCCAGCCTACAATGAGCAGTTCTTC
TRBD2	TRBV9	.	TRBJ2-5	CASSAVAGTQETQYF	TGTGCCAGCAGCGCTGTAGCGGGAACACAAGAGACCCAGTACTTC
.	TRBV10-3	few	TRBJ1-1	CAISVAVRSEAFF	TGTGCCATCAGCGTGGCAGTTAGGTCTGAAGCTTTCTTT
.	TRBV4-3	.	TRBJ1-2	CASSQEGLYGYTF	TGCGCCAGCAGCCAAGAAGGCCTTTATGGCTACACCTTC
.	TRBV6-6	many	TRBJ1-6	CASRTEYNSPLHF	TGTGCCAGCAGGACAGAATATAATTCACCCCTCCACTTT
.	TRBV7-3	few	TRBJ1-6	CASSSNAGESPLHF	TGTGCCAGCAGCTCAAACGCAGGGGAGTCACCCCTCCACTTT
TRBD2	TRBV11-1	few	TRBJ2-7	CASSLTSGGRSSYEQYF	TGTGCCAGCAGCTTAACATCGGGGGGGAGATCATCCTACGAGCAGTACTTC
.	TRBV19	.	TRBJ2-2	CASSIPRTTANTGELFF	TGTGCCAGTAGTATCCCCCGGACAACCGCGAACACCGGGGAGCTGTTTTTT